These 19 T cell receptor beta chains were sequenced from one sample in a study of T cell changes during pregnancy in multiple sclerosis (dated by TCRdb to about 2019). Libraries were made using the immunoSEQ multiplex PCR assay. This is the immuneACCESS table as TCRdb keeps it, with only in-frame sequences that have V and J called. A part of the clones is gone; compared with another copy, unresolved V genes explain less than half, and the rest is unexplained. A total of some 70,000 clones appear in this sample, 91% of them only once. The ten largest clones take up almost 0.3% of the sample. Sequences were derived from CD4+ T cells from peripheral blood mononuclear cells, sampled in the third trimester of pregnancy. All receptors come from a female donor in good health, enrolled as a control in a pregnancy study.

The chain recombines TRBV5-1 with TRBJ2-7; 7 bases agree with TRBD1. The germline gives CDR1 SGHRS, CDR2 YFSETQ. CDR3 length equals 14 residues. The trim removed 0 bases at V and 5 bases at J, leaving 5 bases unmatched. CDR3 sequence reads: CASSLVQGVHEQYF. CDR3 DNA: TGCGCCAGCAGCTTGGTGCAGGGGGTACACGAGCAGTACTTC.

The CDR3, as DNA: TGTGCCAGTAGTATAATGGCAGCAATGACAAATAATTCACCCCTCCACTTT. This codes for CASSIMAAMTNNSPLHF. The V gene is TRBV19, the J gene TRBJ1-6; no clear D. V lost 2 bases and J 5 bases, leaving 16 bases between the germline ends. The germline gives CDR1 LNHDA, CDR2 SQIVND (reference sequence). The CDR3 totals 17 residues.

V is TRBV5-6 and J is TRBJ1-1; 7 bases match TRBD1. This CDR3 region has 14 residues. V shed 2 bases, J shed 2 bases, and the junction held 3 bases outside the gene matches. Per the germline V gene, CDR1 is SGHDT and CDR2 is YYEEEE. The CDR3 loop reads CASSLGQANTEAFF. The CDR3 bases are TGTGCCAGCAGCTTAGGACAGGCTAACACTGAAGCTTTCTTT.

This chain joins TRBV7-3 and TRBJ2-2; no clear D gene. Germline assignment: CDR1 SGHTA and CDR2 FQGTGA. The CDR3 sequence is 13 residues long. With 2 bases removed from V and 6 bases from J, the gap between germline ends came to 7 bases. CDR3 in amino acids: CASSLGAAGELFF. The CDR3 nucleotides are TGTGCCAGCAGCTTAGGAGCCGCCGGGGAGCTGTTTTTT.

CDR3 in amino acids: CASSITGGASEQFF. In nucleotides, the CDR3 is TGTGCCAGTAGTATAACGGGGGGGGCCAGTGAGCAGTTCTTC. V and J are TRBV19 and TRBJ2-1; TRBD2 matches 8 bases. From germline, CDR1 is LNHDA and CDR2 SQIVND (reference sequence). The V gene end was trimmed by 2 bases and the J gene end by 9 bases; junction bases not matched to a gene: 6. The CDR3 totals 14 residues.

The chain couples TRBV5-1 to TRBJ2-7, with 8 bases lining up with TRBD1. J gave up 5 bases and V 6 bases, and 13 bases lay outside the gene matches. CDR1 and CDR2 from the germline V gene are SGHRS and YFSETQ. There are 15 residues in the CDR3. CDR3 sequence: CASMVGQGALDEQYF. As DNA, the CDR3 is TGCGCCAGCATGGTCGGGCAGGGGGCTCTCGACGAGCAGTACTTC.

The J gene is TRBJ2-6, the V gene TRBV14, with unresolved D. The ends were cut back, 5 bases at V and 4 bases at J, with 9 bases in the middle. The CDR3 sequence is 14 residues long. Per the germline V gene, CDR1 is SGHDN and CDR2 is FVKESK. The CDR3 nucleotides read TGTGCCAGCAGCTCTCTCGGGGGGGCCAACGTCCTGACTTTC. It codes for CASSSLGGANVLTF.

The chain recombines TRBV9 with TRBJ2-2; weak D call: TRBD1 (5 bases). V dropped 4 bases and J dropped 3 bases, with 10 bases sitting between them. Germline V lookup: CDR1 SGDLS, CDR2 YYNGEE. This CDR3 comprises 14 residues. The CDR3 reads CASSPRGDTGELFF. In DNA form, the CDR3 reads TGTGCCAGCAGCCCAAGGGGTGACACCGGGGAGCTGTTTTTT. Using reference TRBV9 and TRBJ2-2 for the parts outside the CDR3, the full variable domain is DSGVTQTPKHLITATGQRVTLRCSPRSGDLSVYWYQQSLDQGLQFLIQYYNGEERAKGNILERFSAQQFPDLHSELNLSSLELGDSALYFCASSPRGDTGELFFGEGSRLTVL.

V usage is TRBV6-5 and J usage is TRBJ1-1, with 7 bases aligning to TRBD1. The CDR3 runs to 14 residues. The trim removed 4 bases at V and 5 bases at J, leaving 7 bases unmatched. Looked up from germline, CDR1 is MNHEY and CDR2 is SVGAGI. CDR3 DNA sequence: TGTGCCAGCAGTTGGGGGGACAGCCGGACTGAAGCTTTCTTT. As protein: CASSWGDSRTEAFF.

This sequence joins TRBV4-2 and TRBJ1-5; possibly TRBD1 for D (5 bases). Germline V CDR1 and CDR2: LGHNA, YNFKEQ. The germline V and J ends were trimmed by 1 base and 9 bases, with 13 bases remaining between them. The CDR3 has 14 amino acids. CDR3 bases: TGTGCCAGCAGCCAAGGGGAAGGGGTAAGGCCCCAGCATTTT. Protein: CASSQGEGVRPQHF.

CDR3 nucleotide sequence: TGTGCCACCAGCAGAGATCTGGCCGTAAATCAGCCCCAGCATTTT. The encoded protein is CATSRDLAVNQPQHF. The chain combines TRBV15 with TRBJ1-5, with no clear D. Trimming shortened V by 0 bases and J by 4 bases, and 10 bases separated the two germline ends. Germline loops: CDR1 LNHNV, CDR2 YYDKDF (reference sequence). The CDR3 has 15 amino acids.

The chain uses TRBV6-6 and TRBJ2-7; 8 bases are a match to TRBD1. J gave up 5 bases and V 2 bases, and 8 bases lay outside the gene matches. From germline, CDR1 is MNHNY and CDR2 SVGAGI (reference sequence). CDR3 length equals 15 residues. CDR3 residues: CASSYGDRGRNEQYF. CDR3 DNA sequence: TGTGCCAGCAGTTACGGCGACAGGGGTAGGAACGAGCAGTACTTC.

V is TRBV7-9 and J is TRBJ2-3; D call uncertain. V shed 5 bases and J shed 3 bases, with 6 bases lying between them. From germline, CDR1 is SEHNR and CDR2 FQNEAQ (reference sequence). This CDR3 region has 12 residues. The CDR3 is CASSQLTDTQYF. CDR3 sequence (DNA): TGTGCCAGCAGCCAACTAACAGATACGCAGTATTTT. The entire variable domain, with the rest obtained from reference TRBV7-9 and TRBJ2-3, is as follows: DTGVSQNPRHKITKRGQNVTFRCDPISEHNRLYWYRQTLGQGPEFLTYFQNEAQLEKSRLLSDRFSAERPKGSFSTLEIQRTEQGDSAMYLCASSQLTDTQYFGPGTRLTVL.

V is TRBV27 and J is TRBJ2-1; 8 nucleotides align to TRBD1. V was clipped by 7 bases and J by 5 bases; unmatched bases: 7. The CDR3 runs to 14 residues. CDR1 is MNHEY, CDR2 SMNVEV, per germline (reference sequence). Here the CDR3 DNA reads TGTGCCAGCACCCCGGACAGGGTTCACAATGAGCAGTTCTTC. This encodes CASTPDRVHNEQFF.

The gene calls are TRBV5-1 and TRBJ1-1; 7 bases align to TRBD1. The germline CDR1 and CDR2 sequences are SGHRS and YFSETQ. The trim removed 7 bases at V and 3 bases at J, leaving 3 bases unmatched. The CDR3 sequence is 12 residues long. CDR3 DNA sequence: TGCGCCAGCCGCCAGGGGGACACTGAAGCTTTCTTT. This codes for CASRQGDTEAFF.

The chain recombines TRBV30 with TRBJ2-1; D not resolved. The V and J ends lost 1 base and 3 bases respectively, with 13 bases between them. Germline CDR1 and CDR2: GTSNPN and SVGIG (reference sequence). This CDR3 is built from 15 residues. This CDR3 reads CAWSGAASFYNEQFF. The CDR3 nucleotides read TGTGCCTGGAGTGGGGCAGCTTCCTTCTACAATGAGCAGTTCTTC.

This clone has just a few counts. The chain uses TRBV5-4 and TRBJ1-1; no firm D call. This CDR3 is 15 amino acids long. The V gene's germline CDR1 is SGHNT and CDR2 YYREEE (reference sequence). V was shortened by 1 base and J by 1 base, with 11 bases between the two germline ends. CDR3 nucleotides: TGTGCCAGCAGCTTGACCCTGGGCCCGAACACTGAAGCTTTCTTT. Translation gives CASSLTLGPNTEAFF.

This sequence joins TRBV19 and TRBJ1-6, with D perhaps TRBD1 (5 bases). Germline V gene data show CDR1 as LNHDA and CDR2 as SQIVND (reference sequence). The V end lost 10 bases, the J end lost 8 bases, and 9 bases lay between the germline ends. The CDR3 consists of 11 residues. The CDR3 sequence is CATRGDSPLHF. CDR3 coding DNA: TGTGCCACTCGGGGGGATTCACCCCTCCACTTT.

The V and J genes are TRBV7-3 and TRBJ2-3; weak D call: TRBD1 (5 bases). V was trimmed by 2 bases and J by 4 bases, leaving 16 bases between them. The CDR3 spans 16 residues. Germline-derived CDR1 and CDR2 are SGHTA and FQGTGA. This chain's CDR3 is CASSLAQGSLADTQYF. CDR3 DNA: TGTGCCAGCAGCTTAGCTCAGGGATCGTTAGCAGATACGCAGTATTTT.